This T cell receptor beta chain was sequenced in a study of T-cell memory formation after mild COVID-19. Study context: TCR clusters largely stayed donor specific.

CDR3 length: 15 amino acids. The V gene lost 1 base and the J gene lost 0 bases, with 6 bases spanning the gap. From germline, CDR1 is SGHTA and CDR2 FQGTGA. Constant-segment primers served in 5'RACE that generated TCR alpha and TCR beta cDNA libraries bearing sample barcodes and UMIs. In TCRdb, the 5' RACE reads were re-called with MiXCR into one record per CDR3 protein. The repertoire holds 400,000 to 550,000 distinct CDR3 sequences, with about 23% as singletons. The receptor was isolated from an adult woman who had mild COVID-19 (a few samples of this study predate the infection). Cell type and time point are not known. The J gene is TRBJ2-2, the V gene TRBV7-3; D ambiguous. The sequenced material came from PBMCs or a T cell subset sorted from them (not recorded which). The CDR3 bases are TGTGCCAGCAGCTTAAAGCCCGCGAACACCGGGGAGCTGTTTTTT. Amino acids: CASSLKPANTGELFF.